Listed below are T cell receptor beta chains from one sample, sequenced in a study of post-analysis software for immune sequencing data. One entry per CDR3 protein results from TCRdb running MiXCR on the PCR reads. The profile shows about 160,000 distinct CDR3 sequences, approximately 35% of them singletons. The sequencing here drew on blood, taken after autologous hematopoietic stem cell transplantation. Receptors originate from a girl aged 10-17 years with multiple sclerosis. The CDR3 runs from the conserved cysteine through the conserved F or W. D genes are given only for firm matches. Size tells how often a clone was seen (once, few, many) or the class of an expanded clone, and some rows leave it out.

V gene: TRBV29-1
clone size: NA
D gene: TRBD1
J gene: TRBJ2-7
CDR3 DNA: TGCAGCGTTGGGGGGACAGGGGCCTACGAGCAGTACTTC
CDR3 protein: CSVGGTGAYEQYF

V gene: TRBV5-1
clone size: few
D gene: NA
J gene: TRBJ1-4
CDR3 DNA: TGCGCCAGCAGCTTGACGGGAACTGCAACTAATGAAAAACTGTTTTTT
CDR3 protein: CASSLTGTATNEKLFF

V gene: TRBV27
clone size: NA
D gene: NA
J gene: TRBJ2-7
CDR3 DNA: TGTGCCAGCGCGGAGGGACCTATCTACGAGCAGTACTTC
CDR3 protein: CASAEGPIYEQYF

V gene: TRBV28
clone size: NA
D gene: TRBD1
J gene: TRBJ2-7
CDR3 DNA: TGTGCCAGCACCCTTGACAGGGGGTTCGAGCAGTACTTC
CDR3 protein: CASTLDRGFEQYF

V gene: TRBV6-5
clone size: NA
D gene: TRBD2
J gene: TRBJ2-1
CDR3 DNA: TGTGCCAGCAGCAAGGGACTAGCGGGCCGCAATGAGCAGTTCTTC
CDR3 protein: CASSKGLAGRNEQFF

V gene: TRBV27
clone size: NA
D gene: NA
J gene: TRBJ1-2
CDR3 DNA: TGTGCCAGCAGGAAAGGCCGCTATGGCTACACCTTC
CDR3 protein: CASRKGRYGYTF

V gene: TRBV25-1
clone size: NA
D gene: TRBD1
J gene: TRBJ1-6
CDR3 DNA: TGTGCCAGCAGTGGGAACAGGGGGCTTGGCCTCCACTTT
CDR3 protein: CASSGNRGLGLHF

V gene: TRBV5-5
clone size: NA
D gene: NA
J gene: TRBJ2-7
CDR3 DNA: TGTGCCAGCAGCAAAAATCAGCCGTTCTACGAGCAGTACTTC
CDR3 protein: CASSKNQPFYEQYF

V gene: TRBV9
clone size: NA
D gene: TRBD1
J gene: TRBJ2-7
CDR3 DNA: TGTGCCAGCAGCCCACGGACAGGGCACCCCTACGAGCAGTACTTC
CDR3 protein: CASSPRTGHPYEQYF

V gene: TRBV10-3
clone size: NA
D gene: TRBD2
J gene: TRBJ2-5
CDR3 DNA: TGTGCCATCGGGGTACGGGAGGGAGAGACCCAGTACTTC
CDR3 protein: CAIGVREGETQYF

V gene: TRBV6-5
clone size: medium-sized
D gene: NA
J gene: TRBJ2-7
CDR3 DNA: TGTGCCAGCAGTCCGGGGGTGCGGCTCGAGCAGTACTTC
CDR3 protein: CASSPGVRLEQYF

V gene: TRBV20-1
clone size: many
D gene: NA
J gene: TRBJ1-2
CDR3 DNA: TGCAGTGCTAGGCAGTTTCTTGACACCTTC
CDR3 protein: CSARQFLDTF

V gene: TRBV9
clone size: NA
D gene: TRBD2
J gene: TRBJ2-5
CDR3 DNA: TGTGCCAGCAGCGTCGGACTAGCTGAAGAGACCCAGTACTTC
CDR3 protein: CASSVGLAEETQYF

V gene: TRBV7-3
clone size: NA
D gene: NA
J gene: TRBJ1-1
CDR3 DNA: TGTGCCGGCAGCTTAACCGCCCAACGGGGAACTGAAGCTTTCTTT
CDR3 protein: CAGSLTAQRGTEAFF

V gene: TRBV24-1
clone size: few
D gene: NA
J gene: TRBJ1-2
CDR3 DNA: TGTGCCACCAGTGATCGAGCGGGGGGCGGTGGCTACACCTTC
CDR3 protein: CATSDRAGGGGYTF

V gene: TRBV7-2
clone size: NA
D gene: TRBD1
J gene: TRBJ2-2
CDR3 DNA: TGTGCCAGCAGCTTTTTCTGGGACAGGGGCACCGGGGAGCTGTTTTTT
CDR3 protein: CASSFFWDRGTGELFF

V gene: TRBV5-1
clone size: NA
D gene: NA
J gene: TRBJ2-7
CDR3 DNA: TGCGCCAGCAGCTTGGCGTCCGGGCGAAACTACGAGCAGTACTTC
CDR3 protein: CASSLASGRNYEQYF

V gene: TRBV20-1
clone size: few
D gene: TRBD1
J gene: TRBJ1-5
CDR3 DNA: TGCAGTGCTAGCGGGACAGGGGACCCCTTCAATCAGCCCCAGCATTTT
CDR3 protein: CSASGTGDPFNQPQHF

V gene: TRBV7-2
clone size: NA
D gene: NA
J gene: TRBJ2-3
CDR3 DNA: TGTGCCAGCAGCTTAGAGGGACAACCTAGCACAGATACGCAGTATTTT
CDR3 protein: CASSLEGQPSTDTQYF

V gene: TRBV18
clone size: few
D gene: NA
J gene: TRBJ2-1
CDR3 DNA: TGTGCCAGCTCACCGATGGCGAATGAGCAGTTCTTC
CDR3 protein: CASSPMANEQFF

V gene: TRBV7-3
clone size: NA
D gene: TRBD2
J gene: TRBJ2-1
CDR3 DNA: TGTGCCAGCAGCTTTGGGGGGGATGAGCAGTTCTTC
CDR3 protein: CASSFGGDEQFF

V gene: TRBV7-8
clone size: NA
D gene: TRBD2
J gene: TRBJ2-1
CDR3 DNA: TGTGCCAGCAGCGCTATAGCGGGAGGGCCCGTCGATGAGCAGTTCTTC
CDR3 protein: CASSAIAGGPVDEQFF

V gene: TRBV20-1
clone size: NA
D gene: NA
J gene: TRBJ2-5
CDR3 DNA: TGCAGTGCTACAGGAGACCCAGAGACCCAGTACTTC
CDR3 protein: CSATGDPETQYF

V gene: TRBV5-1
clone size: NA
D gene: TRBD1
J gene: TRBJ1-2
CDR3 DNA: TGCGCCAGCAGCTCCACCGCCGGGACAGGGATCTATGGCTACACCTTC
CDR3 protein: CASSSTAGTGIYGYTF

V gene: TRBV7-2
clone size: few
D gene: NA
J gene: TRBJ1-5
CDR3 DNA: TGTGCCAGCAGCTATCGACCGGGTAATCAGCCCCAGCATTTT
CDR3 protein: CASSYRPGNQPQHF

V gene: TRBV30
clone size: NA
D gene: TRBD2
J gene: TRBJ2-7
CDR3 DNA: TGTGCCTGGAGTAGGAGACTGGGACTAGCGGAACCAACAACAACCGAGCAGTACTTC
CDR3 protein: CAWSRRLGLAEPTTTEQYF

V gene: TRBV15
clone size: NA
D gene: TRBD1
J gene: TRBJ1-4
CDR3 DNA: TGTGCCACCAGCGTAGTGGACAGGGTGGATGAAAAACTGTTTTTT
CDR3 protein: CATSVVDRVDEKLFF

V gene: TRBV7-9
clone size: few
D gene: NA
J gene: TRBJ2-6
CDR3 DNA: TGTGCCAGCAGCTTAGAAAGGTTTGAGTCTGGGGCCAACGTCCTGACTTTC
CDR3 protein: CASSLERFESGANVLTF

V gene: TRBV12-3/TRBV12-4
clone size: NA
D gene: TRBD2
J gene: TRBJ2-7
CDR3 DNA: TGTGCCAGCAGTCACCGGACTAGCGCCTTTAACACCTCCTACGAGCAGTACTTC
CDR3 protein: CASSHRTSAFNTSYEQYF

V gene: TRBV7-2
clone size: many
D gene: TRBD2
J gene: TRBJ2-5
CDR3 DNA: TGTGCCAGCAGCCAGGGACTAGCGGCAGAGACCCAGTACTTC
CDR3 protein: CASSQGLAAETQYF

V gene: TRBV5-5
clone size: NA
D gene: TRBD1
J gene: TRBJ2-7
CDR3 DNA: TGTGCCAGCAGCTTGGGGACAGGGGGCGCGTTGGAGCAGTACTTC
CDR3 protein: CASSLGTGGALEQYF

V gene: TRBV7-2
clone size: few
D gene: TRBD2
J gene: TRBJ2-1
CDR3 DNA: TGTGCCAGCAGCTTAGATAGCGGGAGGTCGAATGAGCAGTTCTTC
CDR3 protein: CASSLDSGRSNEQFF

V gene: TRBV5-1
clone size: NA
D gene: NA
J gene: TRBJ2-7
CDR3 DNA: TGCGCCAGCAGCTTCGGTGGACGCGAGCAGTACTTC
CDR3 protein: CASSFGGREQYF

V gene: TRBV12-3/TRBV12-4
clone size: NA
D gene: NA
J gene: TRBJ2-5
CDR3 DNA: TGTGCCAGCAGTCCCAATGCCGGAGGAGAGACCCAGTACTTC
CDR3 protein: CASSPNAGGETQYF

V gene: TRBV12-3/TRBV12-4
clone size: NA
D gene: NA
J gene: TRBJ1-4
CDR3 DNA: TGTGCCAGCAGTTCCGGGACCCTGCGCACTAATGAAAAACTGTTTTTT
CDR3 protein: CASSSGTLRTNEKLFF

V gene: TRBV7-6
clone size: many
D gene: TRBD2
J gene: TRBJ2-3
CDR3 DNA: TGTGCCAGCCAATTACTAGCGGGAGCTCCAGATACGCAGTATTTT
CDR3 protein: CASQLLAGAPDTQYF

V gene: TRBV27
clone size: NA
D gene: TRBD2
J gene: TRBJ2-1
CDR3 DNA: TGTGCCAGCAGTTCCCTAGCGGGAGGTCCGGGGGAGCAGTTCTTC
CDR3 protein: CASSSLAGGPGEQFF

V gene: TRBV6-6
clone size: few
D gene: NA
J gene: TRBJ1-2
CDR3 DNA: TGTGCCAGCAGCAAAGACAGACCCTATGGCTACACCTTC
CDR3 protein: CASSKDRPYGYTF

V gene: TRBV27
clone size: NA
D gene: NA
J gene: TRBJ2-6
CDR3 DNA: TGTGCCAGCAGGCCCGGACCAACAGCTGGGGCCAACATCCTGACTTTC
CDR3 protein: CASRPGPTAGANILTF

V gene: TRBV20-1
clone size: NA
D gene: TRBD1
J gene: TRBJ1-1
CDR3 DNA: TGCAGTGCTAGAGCCCCGAACAGGGGACATGAAGCTTTCTTT
CDR3 protein: CSARAPNRGHEAFF

V gene: TRBV25-1
clone size: few
D gene: NA
J gene: TRBJ2-1
CDR3 DNA: TGTGCCAGCAGTGAGGGGACTCACCCTGGGATTGAGCAGTTCTTC
CDR3 protein: CASSEGTHPGIEQFF

V gene: TRBV12-3/TRBV12-4
clone size: few
D gene: NA
J gene: TRBJ1-1
CDR3 DNA: TGTGCCAGCAGTTTACTTCACAGCATGAACACTGAAGCTTTCTTT
CDR3 protein: CASSLLHSMNTEAFF

V gene: TRBV30
clone size: NA
D gene: NA
J gene: TRBJ2-3
CDR3 DNA: TGTGCCTGGAGTGTACAGGGTACAGATACGCAGTATTTT
CDR3 protein: CAWSVQGTDTQYF

V gene: TRBV7-8
clone size: NA
D gene: NA
J gene: TRBJ2-1
CDR3 DNA: TGTGCCAGCAGCCTACAGGGTGTCGCCTACAATGAGCAGTTCTTC
CDR3 protein: CASSLQGVAYNEQFF

V gene: TRBV7-2
clone size: NA
D gene: NA
J gene: TRBJ1-2
CDR3 DNA: TGTACCAGCAGCTTAGAGGCGGGATTAAACTATGGCTACACCTTC
CDR3 protein: CTSSLEAGLNYGYTF

V gene: TRBV2
clone size: many
D gene: NA
J gene: TRBJ1-5
CDR3 DNA: TGTGCCAGCAGTGAAGCGTATAGCAATCAGCCCCAGCATTTT
CDR3 protein: CASSEAYSNQPQHF

V gene: TRBV7-3
clone size: few
D gene: NA
J gene: TRBJ2-1
CDR3 DNA: TGTGCCAGCAGCCCATCCTCGGGGTACAATGAGCAGTTCTTC
CDR3 protein: CASSPSSGYNEQFF

V gene: TRBV24-1
clone size: few
D gene: NA
J gene: TRBJ1-4
CDR3 DNA: TGTGCCACCAGTGATTTGCAGAAGGGGACCGCAACTAATGAAAAACTGTTTTTT
CDR3 protein: CATSDLQKGTATNEKLFF

V gene: TRBV24-1
clone size: NA
D gene: NA
J gene: TRBJ2-1
CDR3 DNA: TGTGCCACCAGTGAACCGGGACCCACCCCACGCAATGAGCGGTTCTTC
CDR3 protein: CATSEPGPTPRNERFF

V gene: TRBV29-1
clone size: NA
D gene: NA
J gene: TRBJ2-7
CDR3 DNA: TGCAGCGTTGTGAGTCAGGGAAGGTACGAGCAGTACTTC
CDR3 protein: CSVVSQGRYEQYF

V gene: TRBV20-1
clone size: few
D gene: TRBD2
J gene: TRBJ2-3
CDR3 DNA: TGCAGTGCTAGGAAATTAGCGGGAGGGCCCGATACGCAGTATTTT
CDR3 protein: CSARKLAGGPDTQYF

V gene: TRBV10-3
clone size: NA
D gene: NA
J gene: TRBJ1-4
CDR3 DNA: TGTGCCATCAGTGACCCATCGAGTCGGGACGCAAGACTGTTTTTT
CDR3 protein: CAISDPSSRDARLFF

V gene: TRBV2
clone size: many
D gene: NA
J gene: TRBJ2-4
CDR3 DNA: TGTGCCAGCAAGGCGGGTGGTGGGGCCAAAAACATTCAGTACTTC
CDR3 protein: CASKAGGGAKNIQYF

V gene: TRBV7-2
clone size: NA
D gene: TRBD2
J gene: TRBJ2-3
CDR3 DNA: TGTGCCAGCAGCCGGGACTACCCGGATACGCAGTATTTT
CDR3 protein: CASSRDYPDTQYF

V gene: TRBV5-1
clone size: NA
D gene: NA
J gene: TRBJ2-2
CDR3 DNA: TGCGCCAGCAGCGGCGCACAGGCGCGCACCGGGGAGCTGTTTTTT
CDR3 protein: CASSGAQARTGELFF

V gene: TRBV7-8
clone size: NA
D gene: NA
J gene: TRBJ1-1
CDR3 DNA: TGTGCCAGCAGCTTAGCGATGTACAGGGTTTCGGGCACTGAAGCTTTCTTT
CDR3 protein: CASSLAMYRVSGTEAFF

V gene: TRBV25-1
clone size: NA
D gene: NA
J gene: TRBJ2-5
CDR3 DNA: TGTGCCAGCAGTGAACAGGGTCGCGAGACCCAGTACTTC
CDR3 protein: CASSEQGRETQYF

V gene: TRBV4-1
clone size: NA
D gene: NA
J gene: TRBJ2-7
CDR3 DNA: TGCGCCAGCAGCGAGGGGGGAACCTACGAGCAGTACTTC
CDR3 protein: CASSEGGTYEQYF

V gene: TRBV7-7
clone size: NA
D gene: TRBD1
J gene: TRBJ2-7
CDR3 DNA: TGTGCTAGCAGCTTATCCTCCGGGACAGGGGACCACGAGCAGTACTTC
CDR3 protein: CASSLSSGTGDHEQYF